This T cell receptor (beta chain) was sequenced for a study of T cells in localized non-small cell lung cancer. Findings of the study overall: Within adjacent lung there appeared a median approximately 58 of the top 100 tumor clones. Uninvolved adjacent lung showed higher T cell clonality than tumor. A raised T cell density in blood coincided with lengthier overall survival.

Concerning this clone: The antigen remains unidentified.

TCRdb keeps only in-frame clones here, not all; method: immunoSEQ multiplex PCR. The sample holds nearly 25,000 clones, about 92% seen once. The clonotype comes from a man between 40 and 70 years old with stage III squamous cell lung carcinoma. Sequencing used peripheral blood, obtained before any cancer treatment.

CDR3 residues: CASSLKGGTNEKLFF. The CDR3 bases are TGTGCCAGCAGCCTTAAGGGGGGAACTAATGAAAAACTGTTTTTT. V gene TRBV5-4 combines with J gene TRBJ1-4; weak D call: TRBD1 (6 bases). The CDR3 is 15 amino acids. Trimming removed 4 bases at V and 1 base at J, with 11 bases between. Germline values: CDR1 SGHNT, CDR2 YYREEE (reference sequence). The full variable domain, rest sourced from reference TRBV5-4 and TRBJ1-4, is ETGVTQSPTHLIKTRGQQVTLRCSSQSGHNTVSWYQQALGQGPQFIFQYYREEENGRGNFPPRFSGLQFPNYSSELNVNALELDDSALYLCASSLKGGTNEKLFFGSGTQLSVL.